This paragraph reports one TCR beta chain. In the source study's methods: For nucleated cells, counts were estimated from reference gene primer amplification. Measured with immunoSEQ multiplex PCR; TCRdb has only the in-frame clones, and not every one. V, J and clone size were drawn from that table, and D and trimming were deduced from the DNA. The table shows around 15,000 clones, with 70% to 90% occurring only once. The data originate from a study of blood T cell repertoires in COVID-19. At the level of the study: Some COVID-19 samples were acute and others convalescent; all came from the United States, Italy and Spain. T cells, B-cell-depleted T cells, or PBMCs provided the cDNA or gDNA that served as material.

The CDR3 runs 19 residues. Trimming left V 5 bases short and J 5 bases short, with 27 bases between. Germline V gene lookup returns CDR1 LNHDA and CDR2 SQIVND (reference sequence). The sequence was obtained from a human donor in a cohort sampled during active COVID-19. The rearrangement joins TRBV19 to TRBJ2-2; tentative D call: TRBD2 (6 bases). Sequencing used peripheral blood. CDR3 in amino acids: CASSVGTPDGALITGELFF. CDR3 DNA: TGTGCCAGTAGTGTCGGGACTCCAGATGGGGCTCTAATTACCGGGGAGCTGTTTTTT.